Following are 27 T cell receptor beta chains from one sample sequenced in a study of radiation and T cells in renal cell carcinoma. Profiling relied on immunoSEQ multiplex PCR, and the TCRdb table lists in-frame clones only, not all of them. This table holds tens of thousands of clones, over 75% found once. Time point denoted: baseline pretreatment blood. Treatment denoted: 15 Gy SBRT to primary tumor, nephrectomy 4 weeks later. The source was blood, collected from a patient whose treatment included radiotherapy and nephrectomy. Receptor source: a man aged 60 to 75 with renal cell carcinoma.

V and J are TRBV27 and TRBJ2-4; D perhaps matches TRBD1 (6 bases). The length of the CDR3 is 15 residues. Germline V gene data show CDR1 as MNHEY and CDR2 as SMNVEV (reference sequence). V lost 2 bases and J lost 6, with 14 bases in between. CDR3 nucleotides: TGTGCCAGCAGTTTAGATTCCAGGGGCGGAAACATTCAGTACTTC. It is translated as CASSLDSRGGNIQYF.

The chain combines TRBV19 with TRBJ1-5; D call uncertain. With 7 bases removed from V and 0 bases from J, the gap between germline ends came to 13 bases. Germline lookup yields CDR1 LNHDA and CDR2 SQIVND (reference sequence). CDR3 length equals 15 residues. The CDR3, as DNA: TGTGCCAGTATGAACAGCTATTATAGCAATCAGCCCCAGCATTTT. The encoded protein is CASMNSYYSNQPQHF.

The V call is TRBV5-6, the J call TRBJ2-5; 7 bases are a match to TRBD1. The V and J ends lost 3 bases and 5 bases, in that order; junction bases with no gene match: 4. The CDR3 sequence is 13 residues long. Germline V gene data show CDR1 as SGHDT and CDR2 as YYEEEE. The CDR3 protein is CASSSTGVETQYF. The DNA of the CDR3 is TGTGCCAGCAGCTCCACAGGGGTCGAGACCCAGTACTTC.

The chain combines TRBV7-2 with TRBJ2-3; D is unresolved. Germline V gene data show CDR1 as SGHTA and CDR2 as FQGNSA. V lost 1 base to trimming and J lost 4 bases, with 9 bases between them. This CDR3 comprises 14 residues. The CDR3 coding sequence is TGTGCCAGCAGCTTAGACCCTAATCCAGATACGCAGTATTTT. Its protein is CASSLDPNPDTQYF.

This clone occurred a few times. This chain connects TRBV27 to TRBJ1-1; D unresolved. This CDR3 comprises 13 residues. With 6 bases removed from V and 6 bases from J, the gap between germline ends came to 14 bases. CDR1 is MNHEY and CDR2 is SMNVEV in the germline V gene (reference sequence). For the CDR3, the DNA is TGTGCCAGCAGGTTGACCGGCCAGGCTGAAGCTTTCTTT. Translation: CASRLTGQAEAFF.

The sample holds a few counts of this clone. The chain joins TRBV4-2 to TRBJ1-2, with D tentatively TRBD1 (6 bases). The V end was cut by 4 bases, the J end by 8 bases, with 20 bases between. This CDR3 comprises 15 residues. CDR1 and CDR2 (germline): LGHNA, YNFKEQ. The CDR3 nucleotides are TGTGCCAGCAGCCCGGGGAACATCCTGAGGGGGGGCTACACCTTC. Translating it yields CASSPGNILRGGYTF.

The V and J genes are TRBV6-6 and TRBJ2-3; perhaps TRBD2 as D (6 bases). Trimming took off 4 bases at V and 6 bases at J, with 17 bases between the two ends. Germline CDR1 reads MNHNY; CDR2 reads SVGAGI (reference sequence). CDR3 size: 15 residues. The CDR3, as DNA: TGTGCCAGCAGTTCCTTAGGAGGGTTTGGGGATACGCAGTATTTT. Translated: CASSSLGGFGDTQYF.

This chain links TRBV6-1 with TRBJ1-2, with D possibly matching TRBD1 (5 bases). V was clipped by 7 bases and J by 3 bases, with 12 bases between them. Germline assignment: CDR1 MNHNS and CDR2 SASEGT. This CDR3 has 13 residues. The DNA of the CDR3 is TGTGCCAGCACCCGGGACCGCGACTATGGCTACACCTTC. Translating gives CASTRDRDYGYTF.

The chain uses TRBV4-1 and TRBJ2-3; 10 nucleotides align to TRBD2. J lost 4 bases, V lost 0 bases, and 7 bases had no gene match. This CDR3 contains 17 residues. Germline V gene lookup returns CDR1 MGHRA and CDR2 YSYEKL. The CDR3 is CASSQDRGAGGPDTQYF. CDR3 nucleotide sequence: TGCGCCAGCAGCCAAGATCGGGGAGCGGGAGGGCCAGATACGCAGTATTTT.

The rearrangement uses TRBV29-1 and TRBJ2-3; TRBD2 agrees at 12 bases. This CDR3 contains 16 residues. CDR1 and CDR2 (germline): SQVTM, ANQGSEA. V lost 5 bases, J lost 4 bases, and 10 bases stayed unmatched. The CDR3 sequence: CSVSSASGRAADTQYF. CDR3 nucleotide sequence: TGCAGCGTTTCGAGTGCTAGCGGGAGGGCGGCAGATACGCAGTATTTT.

The genes are TRBV7-8 and TRBJ1-5; no definite D call. This CDR3 contains 15 residues. CDR1 and CDR2 (germline): SGHVS, FQNEAQ. Trimming shortened V by 6 bases and J by 0 bases, and 12 bases separated the two germline ends. The CDR3 DNA sequence: TGTGCCAGCAGTTCCGGACGGTATAGCAATCAGCCCCAGCATTTT. Translated: CASSSGRYSNQPQHF.

The rearrangement links TRBV4-2 to TRBJ2-7, with 8 bases aligning to TRBD1. Germline CDR1 reads LGHNA; CDR2 reads YNFKEQ. Unmatched junction bases numbered 8, after V lost 3 bases and J lost 1 base. The CDR3 runs 16 residues. Here the CDR3 reads CASSQENRGSSYEQYF. CDR3 nucleotide sequence: TGTGCCAGCAGCCAGGAGAACAGGGGGAGTTCCTACGAGCAGTACTTC.

The chain uses TRBV9 and TRBJ2-2; D is uncertain. The CDR3 totals 14 residues. Germline lookup yields CDR1 SGDLS and CDR2 YYNGEE. Trimming stripped 4 bases from V and 2 bases from J, with 9 bases between. The chain's CDR3 is CASSPIANTGELFF. The CDR3, as DNA: TGTGCCAGCAGCCCAATAGCTAACACCGGGGAGCTGTTTTTT. The full variable domain, its missing parts supplied by reference TRBV9 and TRBJ2-2, is DSGVTQTPKHLITATGQRVTLRCSPRSGDLSVYWYQQSLDQGLQFLIQYYNGEERAKGNILERFSAQQFPDLHSELNLSSLELGDSALYFCASSPIANTGELFFGEGSRLTVL.

The gene calls are TRBV7-8 and TRBJ2-1, with 9 positions matching TRBD2. After removal of 5 bases from V and 9 bases from J, the junction contained 11 bases not matched to a gene. Germline loops: CDR1 SGHVS, CDR2 FQNEAQ. The CDR3 extends over 15 amino acids. The CDR3 loop is CASSLGGGRAGEQFF. The CDR3 bases are TGTGCCAGCAGCCTCGGGGGCGGGAGGGCCGGTGAGCAGTTCTTC.

The chain carries TRBV28 and TRBJ2-3, with D uncertain. The CDR3 covers 15 residues. V lost 4 bases to trimming and J lost 6 bases, with 17 bases between them. Germline assignment: CDR1 MDHEN and CDR2 SYDVKM. The CDR3 protein is CASSSNKGWRDTQYF. CDR3 bases: TGTGCCAGCAGTTCGAACAAAGGCTGGCGGGATACGCAGTATTTT.

This rearrangement joins TRBV10-3 to TRBJ2-1; D is ambiguous. The CDR3 is 11 residues long. Per germline, CDR1 ENHRY and CDR2 SYGVKD. V shed 10 bases and J shed 5 bases, with 9 bases lying between them. CDR3 nucleotide sequence: TGTGCCACCCTTAAGGACAATGAGCAGTTCTTC. The encoded protein is CATLKDNEQFF.

This chain connects TRBV2 to TRBJ2-1; no definite D call. The CDR3 is 14 residues long. V lost 2 bases to trimming and J lost 4 bases, with 9 bases between them. CDR1 is SNHLY and CDR2 is FYNNEI in the germline V gene. CDR3 nucleotide sequence: TGTGCCAGCAGTGAATTTGGCGGTTACAATGAGCAGTTCTTC. Translating it yields CASSEFGGYNEQFF. Based on the CDR3 plus reference TRBV2 and TRBJ2-1, the full variable domain is EPEVTQTPSHQVTQMGQEVILRCVPISNHLYFYWYRQILGQKVEFLVSFYNNEISEKSEIFDDQFSVERPDGSNFTLKIRSTKLEDSAMYFCASSEFGGYNEQFFGPGTRLTVL.

The gene calls are TRBV28 and TRBJ2-1, with D perhaps TRBD2 (5 bases). CDR1 is MDHEN, CDR2 SYDVKM, per germline. This CDR3 comprises 15 residues. V lost 2 bases to trimming and J lost 0 bases, with 8 bases between them. The CDR3 loop reads CASSLSGSSYNEQFF. CDR3 coding DNA: TGTGCCAGCAGTTTAAGTGGGAGCTCCTACAATGAGCAGTTCTTC. The entire variable domain, with the rest obtained from reference TRBV28 and TRBJ2-1, is as follows: DVKVTQSSRYLVKRTGEKVFLECVQDMDHENMFWYRQDPGLGLRLIYFSYDVKMKEKGDIPEGYSVSREKKERFSLILESASTNQTSMYLCASSLSGSSYNEQFFGPGTRLTVL.

The chain uses TRBV30 and TRBJ2-7, with D perhaps matching TRBD2 (6 bases). CDR1 and CDR2 from the germline V gene are GTSNPN and SVGIG (reference sequence). The CDR3 totals 14 residues. The V end was cut by 0 bases, the J end by 0 bases, with 9 bases between. Here the CDR3 DNA reads TGTGCCTGGAGTGTTTTAGCGGACTCCTACGAGCAGTACTTC. Amino acid sequence: CAWSVLADSYEQYF. The full variable domain, with the rest looked up from reference TRBV30 and TRBJ2-7, is SQTIHQWPATLVQPVGSPLSLECTVEGTSNPNLYWYRQAAGRGLQLLFYSVGIGQISSEVPQNLSASRPQDRQFILSSKKLLLSDSGFYLCAWSVLADSYEQYFGPGTRLTVT.

This clone was observed a few times. This chain links TRBV28 with TRBJ2-1, with 8 bases matching TRBD1. The germline V gene encodes CDR1 MDHEN and CDR2 SYDVKM. This CDR3 has 13 residues. J lost 8 bases, V lost 6 bases, and 6 bases had no gene match. In DNA, the CDR3 is TGTGCCAGCAGGACAGGGGAAGGGCATGAGCAGTTCTTC. The encoded protein is CASRTGEGHEQFF.

The chain employs TRBV29-1 and TRBJ1-3; D is perhaps TRBD1 (5 bases). CDR1 SQVTM and CDR2 ANQGSEA come from the germline V gene. The CDR3 contains 15 residues. Trimming pared 4 bases from V and 0 bases from J, leaving 13 bases between. The DNA of the CDR3 is TGCAGCGTTGTACTCAGGGAGGGCTCTGGAAACACCATATATTTT. Amino acids: CSVVLREGSGNTIYF.

The genes are TRBV2 and TRBJ1-5, with TRBD1 as a possible D gene (6 bases). V gave up 4 bases and J gave up 6 bases, with 13 bases separating them. The CDR3 contains 14 residues. Germline CDR1 is SNHLY and CDR2 is FYNNEI. In DNA form, the CDR3 reads TGTGCCAGCAGTGGGGGGGGGCAGGGTCAGCCCCAGCATTTT. This gives the protein CASSGGGQGQPQHF.

CDR3 in amino acids: CASSEEGGGRTDTQYF. The CDR3 coding sequence is TGTGCCAGCAGTGAAGAGGGGGGCGGGAGGACAGATACGCAGTATTTT. This chain links TRBV2 with TRBJ2-3; 8 bases are shared with TRBD2. The trim removed 1 base at V and 3 bases at J, leaving 6 bases unmatched. This CDR3 is 16 amino acids long. The germline V gene encodes CDR1 SNHLY and CDR2 FYNNEI.

The chain links TRBV6-5 to TRBJ1-1, with a weak D call TRBD1 (5 bases). The ends were cut back, 2 bases at V and 4 bases at J, with 14 bases in the middle. The CDR3 runs 15 residues. Germline lookup yields CDR1 MNHEY and CDR2 SVGAGI. CDR3 DNA: TGTGCCAGCAGTTACCGGGCGGGGGGAGGCACTGAAGCTTTCTTT. Its translation is CASSYRAGGGTEAFF.

This chain uses TRBV7-2 with TRBJ2-5; possibly TRBD1 or TRBD2 for D (5 bases each). The V end was cut by 4 bases, the J end by 2 bases, with 11 bases between. This CDR3 has 14 residues. Per the germline V gene, CDR1 is SGHTA and CDR2 is FQGNSA. Here the CDR3 DNA reads TGTGCCAGCAGCTCGGACTGGGGGCAAGAGACCCAGTACTTC. As protein: CASSSDWGQETQYF.

The chain combines TRBV18 with TRBJ2-7; no reliable D call. The V end was cut by 0 bases, the J end by 3 bases, with 12 bases between. CDR1 and CDR2 from the germline V gene are KGHSH and LQKENI. The CDR3 runs 15 residues. Written as DNA, the CDR3 is TGTGCCAGCTCACCACCGGACCTCCTTTACTACGAGCAGTACTTC. Translation gives CASSPPDLLYYEQYF.

The CDR3 region is CASSLVIQGGTEAFF. The CDR3 DNA reads TGTGCCAGCAGCTTAGTGATCCAGGGCGGCACTGAAGCTTTCTTT. This chain joins TRBV7-2 and TRBJ1-1, with D possibly TRBD1 on 5 matching bases. Germline CDR1 reads SGHTA; CDR2 reads FQGNSA. The CDR3 spans 15 residues. The V gene lost 1 base and the J gene lost 4 bases, with 13 bases spanning the gap.